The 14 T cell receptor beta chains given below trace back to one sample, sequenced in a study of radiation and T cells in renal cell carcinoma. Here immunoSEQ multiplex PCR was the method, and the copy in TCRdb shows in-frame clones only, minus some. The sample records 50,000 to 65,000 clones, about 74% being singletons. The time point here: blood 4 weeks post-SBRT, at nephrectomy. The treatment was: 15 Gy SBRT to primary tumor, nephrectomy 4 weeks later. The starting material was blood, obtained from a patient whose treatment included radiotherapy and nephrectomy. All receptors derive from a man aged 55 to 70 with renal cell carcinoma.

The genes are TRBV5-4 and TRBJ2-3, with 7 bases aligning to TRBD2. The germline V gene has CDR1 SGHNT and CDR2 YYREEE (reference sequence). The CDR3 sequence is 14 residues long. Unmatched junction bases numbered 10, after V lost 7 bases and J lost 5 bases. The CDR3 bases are TGTGCCAGCCGGGGCGGGGGTGGTAAAGATACGCAGTATTTT. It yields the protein CASRGGGGKDTQYF.

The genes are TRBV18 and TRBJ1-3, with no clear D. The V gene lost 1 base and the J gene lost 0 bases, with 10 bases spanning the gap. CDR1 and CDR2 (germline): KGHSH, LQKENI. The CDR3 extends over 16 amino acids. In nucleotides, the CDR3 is TGTGCCAGCTCACCACAAACGGGGAGCTCTGGAAACACCATATATTTT. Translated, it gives CASSPQTGSSGNTIYF.

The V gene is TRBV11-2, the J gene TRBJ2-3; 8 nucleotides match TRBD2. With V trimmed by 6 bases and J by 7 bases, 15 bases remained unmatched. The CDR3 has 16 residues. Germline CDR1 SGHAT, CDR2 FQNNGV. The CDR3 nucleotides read TGTGCCAGCAGACTAAGCTGGGGCGGGAGGAGTCATACGCAGTATTTT. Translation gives CASRLSWGGRSHTQYF. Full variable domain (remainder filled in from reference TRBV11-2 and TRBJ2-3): EAGVAQSPRYKIIEKRQSVAFWCNPISGHATLYWYQQILGQGPKLLIQFQNNGVVDDSQLPKDRFSAERLKGVDSTLKIQPAKLEDSAVYLCASRLSWGGRSHTQYFGPGTRLTVL.

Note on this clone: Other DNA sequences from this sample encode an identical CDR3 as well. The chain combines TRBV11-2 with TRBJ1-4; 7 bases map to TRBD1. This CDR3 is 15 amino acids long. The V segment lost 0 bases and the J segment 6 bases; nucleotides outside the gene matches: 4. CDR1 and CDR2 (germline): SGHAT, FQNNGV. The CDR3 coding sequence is TGTGCCAGCAGCTTAGAGGCAGGGGGGGATGAAAAACTGTTTTTT. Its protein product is CASSLEAGGDEKLFF.

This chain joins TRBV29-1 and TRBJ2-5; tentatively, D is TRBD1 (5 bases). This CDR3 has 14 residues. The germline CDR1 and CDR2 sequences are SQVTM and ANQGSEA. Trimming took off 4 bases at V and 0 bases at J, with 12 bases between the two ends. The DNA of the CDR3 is TGCAGCGTTGGCAAAGGGGCAGACCAAGAGACCCAGTACTTC. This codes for CSVGKGADQETQYF.

CDR3 residues: CASSVYGGADEQFF. The CDR3 DNA sequence: TGCGCCAGCAGTGTATACGGGGGGGCCGATGAGCAGTTCTTC. The V call is TRBV10-1, the J call TRBJ2-1, with TRBD2 matching 8 bases. Per germline, CDR1 WNHNN and CDR2 SYGVQD (reference sequence). The CDR3 sequence is 14 residues long. The V gene end was trimmed by 4 bases and the J gene end by 8 bases; junction bases not matched to a gene: 7.

The CDR3, as DNA: TGTGCCAGCAGCTTAAGGCCCGGGACTCCGAACACCGGGGAGCTGTTTTTT. Amino acid sequence: CASSLRPGTPNTGELFF. The chain links TRBV11-2 to TRBJ2-2; a possible D gene is TRBD2 (6 bases). CDR1 is SGHAT and CDR2 is FQNNGV in the germline V gene. V was cut by 2 bases and J by 0 bases, with 13 bases left in between. The CDR3 totals 17 residues.

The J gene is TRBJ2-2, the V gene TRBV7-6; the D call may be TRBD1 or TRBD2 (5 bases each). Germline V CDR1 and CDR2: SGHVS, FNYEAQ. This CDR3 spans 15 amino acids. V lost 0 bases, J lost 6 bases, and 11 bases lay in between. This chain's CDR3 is CASSLAALGAGELFF. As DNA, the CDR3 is TGTGCCAGCAGCTTAGCCGCACTAGGGGCCGGGGAGCTGTTTTTT. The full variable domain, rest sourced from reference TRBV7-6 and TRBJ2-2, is GAGVSQSPRYKVTKRGQDVALRCDPISGHVSLYWYRQALGQGPEFLTYFNYEAQQDKSGLPNDRFSAERPEGSISTLTIQRTEQRDSAMYRCASSLAALGAGELFFGEGSRLTVL.

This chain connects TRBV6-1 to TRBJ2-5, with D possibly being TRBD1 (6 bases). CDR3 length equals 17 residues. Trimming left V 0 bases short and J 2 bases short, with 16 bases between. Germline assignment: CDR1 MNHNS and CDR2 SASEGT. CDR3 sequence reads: CASSEAFTTGRQETQYF. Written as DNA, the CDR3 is TGTGCCAGCAGTGAAGCCTTCACGACAGGCCGACAAGAGACCCAGTACTTC.

CDR3 nucleotides: TGTGCCAGCAGCCCACCGGACCGAATCTATGGCTACACCTTC. Its protein product is CASSPPDRIYGYTF. The chain uses TRBV7-8 and TRBJ1-2; D call uncertain. Trimming pared 5 bases from V and 4 bases from J, leaving 14 bases between. The CDR3 length is 14 residues. The germline V gene has CDR1 SGHVS and CDR2 FQNEAQ. The full variable domain, rest sourced from reference TRBV7-8 and TRBJ1-2, is GAGVSQSPRYKVAKRGQDVALRCDPISGHVSLFWYQQALGQGPEFLTYFQNEAQLDKSGLPSDRFFAERPEGSVSTLKIQRTQQEDSAVYLCASSPPDRIYGYTFGSGTRLTVV.

CDR3 coding DNA: TGTGCCACCAGCAGAGGACCGGGACAACACGTTCGGGATACGCAGTATTTT. Residues: CATSRGPGQHVRDTQYF. This chain joins TRBV15 and TRBJ2-3; tentative D call: TRBD1 (6 bases). V was clipped by 1 base and J by 6 bases, with 20 bases between them. Germline V gene data show CDR1 as LNHNV and CDR2 as YYDKDF (reference sequence). This CDR3 has 17 amino acids.

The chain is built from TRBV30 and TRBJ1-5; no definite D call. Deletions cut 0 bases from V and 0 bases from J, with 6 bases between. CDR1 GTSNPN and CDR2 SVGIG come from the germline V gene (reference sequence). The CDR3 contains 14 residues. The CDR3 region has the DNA TGTGCCTGGAGTGTCTTAAATAGCAATCAGCCCCAGCATTTT. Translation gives CAWSVLNSNQPQHF.

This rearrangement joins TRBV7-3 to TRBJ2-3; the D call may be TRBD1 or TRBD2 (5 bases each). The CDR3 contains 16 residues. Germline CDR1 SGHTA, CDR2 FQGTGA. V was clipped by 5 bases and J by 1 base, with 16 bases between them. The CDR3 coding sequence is TGTGCCAGCAGCCCAATGAGGGGCAGGGGCACAGATACGCAGTATTTT. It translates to CASSPMRGRGTDTQYF.

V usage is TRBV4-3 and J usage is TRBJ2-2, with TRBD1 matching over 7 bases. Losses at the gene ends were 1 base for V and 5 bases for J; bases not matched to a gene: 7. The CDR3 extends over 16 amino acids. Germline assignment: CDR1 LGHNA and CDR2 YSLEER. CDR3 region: CASSQGPRGLTGELFF. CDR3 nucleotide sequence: TGCGCCAGCAGCCAAGGGCCAAGGGGGCTAACCGGGGAGCTGTTTTTT.